A selection of T cell receptor beta chains follows, all from one sample in a study of T-cell memory formation after mild COVID-19. In TCRdb, the 5' RACE reads were re-called with MiXCR into one record per CDR3 protein. The data hold 450,000 to 650,000 distinct CDR3 sequences, with under 20% observed a single time. Source material: PBMCs or a T cell subset sorted from them (not recorded which). Source of these receptors: an adult woman who had mild COVID-19 (a few samples of this study predate the infection). Cell type and time point are not known. The CDR3 runs from the conserved cysteine through the conserved F or W. Each record gives: D gene, J gene, V gene, clone size, CDR3 DNA, CDR3 protein. D genes are given only for firm matches. Expanded clones get a size class; other rows say once, few or many, or leave the size out.

.,TRBJ1-2,TRBV21-1,.,TGTGCCAGCAGCAAAGTGCTGCGGCCTGGAAGGGCCAAAGCTAACTATGGCTACACCTTC,CASSKVLRPGRAKANYGYTF
.,TRBJ2-1,TRBV20-1,few,TGCAGTGCTAGAGATCGGCAGGAGGTCTTCCCCTCCTACAATGAGCAGTTCTTC,CSARDRQEVFPSYNEQFF
TRBD2,TRBJ2-1,TRBV9,.,TGTGCCAGCAGCTCCTTAGCGGGGTACAATGAGCAGTTCTTC,CASSSLAGYNEQFF
.,TRBJ2-1,TRBV5-6,many,TGTGCCAGCAGCCCAGGACTATACAATGAGCAGTTCTTC,CASSPGLYNEQFF
.,TRBJ1-4,TRBV3-1,few,TGTGCCAGCAGCCCCCTCGCTCAGGGGAATGAAAAACTGTTTTTT,CASSPLAQGNEKLFF
TRBD2,TRBJ2-3,TRBV5-1,many,TGCGCCAGCAGCCCCGGGACTACTCTAGATACGCAGTATTTT,CASSPGTTLDTQYF
.,TRBJ2-1,TRBV12-3/TRBV12-4,few,TGTGCCAGCGGATCCCCACGTGGGGAGCAGTTCTTC,CASGSPRGEQFF
TRBD2,TRBJ2-2,TRBV20-1,.,TGCAGTGCTCCCGGGACTAGCATTGGGGAGCTGTTTTTT,CSAPGTSIGELFF
TRBD2,TRBJ2-7,TRBV7-9,few,TGTGCCAGCAGCCACGGACTAGCGATGGACGAGCAGTACTTC,CASSHGLAMDEQYF
TRBD2,TRBJ2-2,TRBV5-4,few,TGTGCCAGCAGCGGACTAGCGAATGGCGGGGAGCTGTTTTTT,CASSGLANGGELFF
.,TRBJ2-3,TRBV7-6,few,TGTGCCAGCGGACTACTCGGGGTAGATACGCAGTATTTT,CASGLLGVDTQYF
.,TRBJ1-6,TRBV20-1,.,TGCAGTGCTAGACTCCGACAGCCCTATAATTCACCCCTCCACTTT,CSARLRQPYNSPLHF
TRBD2,TRBJ2-1,TRBV6-4,few,TGTGCCAGCAGTTCCGGACTAGCGGGAGGCGGTGAGCAGTTCTTC,CASSSGLAGGGEQFF
TRBD1,TRBJ2-7,TRBV24-1,.,TGTGCCACCAGCACCGGGACAGGGACCGACGAGCAGTACTTC,CATSTGTGTDEQYF
TRBD1,TRBJ1-3,TRBV10-3,few,TGTGCCATCAGTGAGTCGTTTGCAGGGGGACGTGGAAACACCATATATTTT,CAISESFAGGRGNTIYF
.,TRBJ2-7,TRBV9,few,TGTGCCAGCAGCACGGAGAAGAGTGGCTACGAGCAGTACTTC,CASSTEKSGYEQYF
.,TRBJ2-7,TRBV3-1,few,TGTGCCAGCAGCCCCCGGCCAGTCTACGAGCAGTACTTC,CASSPRPVYEQYF
.,TRBJ2-5,TRBV11-2,.,TGTGCCAGCAGCTTTTCCCGGGAGACCCAGTACTTC,CASSFSRETQYF
.,TRBJ2-3,TRBV5-1,.,TGCGCCAGCAGCCCGGTTGTGGACACAGATACGCAGTATTTT,CASSPVVDTDTQYF
.,TRBJ1-2,TRBV6-5,few,TGTGCCAGCAGTTACTCGATGGGGGGTAACTATGGCTACACCTTC,CASSYSMGGNYGYTF
.,TRBJ2-7,TRBV9,few,TGTGCCAGCAGCGTAGCCCCCAGGACAGGGAGGGGGCGCGAGCAGTACTTC,CASSVAPRTGRGREQYF
TRBD2,TRBJ2-3,TRBV12-3/TRBV12-4,few,TGTGCCAGCAGTTTACCACGAGGGACTAGCGGGGGGCAGTATTTT,CASSLPRGTSGGQYF
TRBD2,TRBJ2-3,TRBV3-1,few,TGTGCCAGCAGCCAAGATCGGGGGGATCGGACAGATACGCAGTATTTT,CASSQDRGDRTDTQYF
.,TRBJ2-5,TRBV24-1,.,TGTGCCACCAGTGGCACTAGCCAAGAGACCCAGTACTTC,CATSGTSQETQYF
.,TRBJ2-2,TRBV19,.,TGTGCCAGTAGTATAGGCACCGGGGAGCTGTTTTTT,CASSIGTGELFF
.,TRBJ1-1,TRBV5-6,many,TGTGCCAGCAGCTTGGAGGGCCTTGAAGCTTTCTTT,CASSLEGLEAFF
.,TRBJ2-3,TRBV29-1,many,TGCAGCTCCTCCGGGACAGATACGCAGTATTTT,CSSSGTDTQYF
.,TRBJ2-3,TRBV7-9,few,TGTGCCAGCACCCGACTGGATACGCAGTATTTT,CASTRLDTQYF
TRBD2,TRBJ2-7,TRBV20-1,few,TGCAGTGCCGCCGGGACTAGCGGGACGCACTACGAGCAGTACTTC,CSAAGTSGTHYEQYF
.,TRBJ2-7,TRBV20-1,.,TGCAGTGCTAGAGATACAACAGGACCCTCCTACGAGCAGTACTTC,CSARDTTGPSYEQYF
.,TRBJ1-4,TRBV15,few,TGTGCCACCAGCAGAGCCCCGAGAGGGCCTGAAAAACTGTTTTTT,CATSRAPRGPEKLFF
.,TRBJ2-3,TRBV4-1,.,TGCGCCAGCAGCCAAGGAGATTCTAGCACAGATACGCAGTATTTT,CASSQGDSSTDTQYF
.,TRBJ1-2,TRBV4-1,.,TGCGCCAGCAGGTACCACGCCCGAGGGGGACGGGACTATGGCTACACCTTC,CASRYHARGGRDYGYTF
TRBD2,TRBJ2-3,TRBV7-3,.,TGTGCCAGCAGGCCCGGACTAGCGGGAGGGGAAGATACGCAGTATTTT,CASRPGLAGGEDTQYF
.,TRBJ1-1,TRBV12-3/TRBV12-4,.,TGTGCCAGCAGTCTTTGGGGGGACCCTAACACTGAAGCTTTCTTT,CASSLWGDPNTEAFF
.,TRBJ1-5,TRBV19,few,TGTGCCAGTACCCGAAGGACCGCAAGCAATCAGCCCCAGCATTTT,CASTRRTASNQPQHF
TRBD1,TRBJ2-3,TRBV3-1,few,TGTGCCAGCAGCCAAGGACAGGGAAACACAGATACGCAGTATTTT,CASSQGQGNTDTQYF
TRBD1,TRBJ2-1,TRBV7-9,.,TGTGCCAGCAGCTTACCCGGGACAGGAAATGAGCAGTTCTTC,CASSLPGTGNEQFF
.,TRBJ2-5,TRBV12-2,.,TGTGCAAGTCGCTTAGACAGGGGGATGGAGACCCAGTACTTC,CASRLDRGMETQYF
.,TRBJ2-2,TRBV19,.,TGTGCCAGTAGTTTCGGACCGGGAGTAGACACCGGGGAGCTGTTTTTT,CASSFGPGVDTGELFF
TRBD2,TRBJ2-7,TRBV27,few,TGTGCCAGCAGTTTAACCCTAGCGGGAGTCGAGCAGTACTTC,CASSLTLAGVEQYF
.,TRBJ1-3,TRBV7-2,few,TGTGCCAGCAGCTTAGTACTGAGCTCTGGAAACACCATATATTTT,CASSLVLSSGNTIYF
.,TRBJ1-2,TRBV7-2,few,TGTGCCAGCAGCTTAAGGGGTTCACGGGTGGGAAGTGGCAACTATGGCTACACCTTC,CASSLRGSRVGSGNYGYTF
.,TRBJ2-7,TRBV9,.,TGTGCCAGCAGCGTCTCGGGGGTGATAAACGAGCAGTACTTC,CASSVSGVINEQYF
.,TRBJ1-3,TRBV7-9,.,TGTGCCAGCAGCTTAAAGGGCGAACTCTCTGGAAACACCATATATTTT,CASSLKGELSGNTIYF
.,TRBJ1-5,TRBV7-9,.,TGTGCCAGCAGCTTGAAGTCCGATCAGCCCCAGCATTTT,CASSLKSDQPQHF
.,TRBJ2-6,TRBV29-1,many,TGCAGCGTTGAGGGGACATCAATCTTTGGGGCCAACGTCCTGACTTTC,CSVEGTSIFGANVLTF
.,TRBJ1-2,TRBV29-1,.,TGCAGCGTTGCCGGGGACTATGGCTACACCTTC,CSVAGDYGYTF
.,TRBJ2-1,TRBV12-3/TRBV12-4,.,TGTGCCAGCCTCCGAATTGCGCATGAGCAGTTCTTC,CASLRIAHEQFF
.,TRBJ1-1,TRBV5-1,few,TGCGCCTCAGGGCAGGGAGGGACTGAAGCTTTCTTT,CASGQGGTEAFF
.,TRBJ2-3,TRBV5-1,.,TGCGCCAGCAGCTTGAACCCGGGGGGCGGAGGCACAGATACGCAGTATTTT,CASSLNPGGGGTDTQYF
TRBD2,TRBJ2-1,TRBV13,.,TGTGCCAGCAGCTTTAGCGGGCTCAGGTCCTACAATGAGCAGTTCTTC,CASSFSGLRSYNEQFF
.,TRBJ2-2,TRBV24-1,few,TGTGCCACCAGCAGGATGAGCGGGGAGCTGTTTTTT,CATSRMSGELFF